This TCR beta chain stems from a study of T cells in Graves' hyperthyroidism and ophthalmopathy. This CDR3 spans 16 amino acids. The germline gives CDR1 SNHLY, CDR2 FYNNEI. J gave up 4 bases and V 5 bases, and 9 bases lay outside the gene matches. An absence of ophthalmopathy progression within 18 months meant stable Graves' hyperthyroidism. The study enrolled patients aged 18 to 65 with newly diagnosed hyperthyroidism of under 2 months' duration. RNA transcripts served as the template for amplifying TCR beta CDR3 regions. The study used the HTBI primer set for a first-round RT-PCR of the TCR CDR3. Each CDR3 protein is one row after TCRdb ran MiXCR on the multiplex PCR reads. In the table there are roughly 100,000 distinct CDR3 sequences, 45% to 50% of which are singletons. Overall study findings and caveats: In the blood, most expanded thyroid clonotypes above 0.001 appeared as well.

Concerning this clonotype: Antigen specificity is unknown.

The receptor's source is a man aged 40-50 years with Graves' hyperthyroidism. The sequenced sample consisted of blood. This chain connects TRBV2 to TRBJ1-1, with 11 nucleotides matching TRBD1. CDR3 sequence: CASSPGQGAGGTEAFF. The DNA of the CDR3 is TGTGCCAGCAGTCCAGGACAGGGGGCAGGTGGCACTGAAGCTTTCTTT.